A single sample gave rise to the 32 T cell receptor beta chains below, sequenced in a study of T cells in Graves' hyperthyroidism and ophthalmopathy. RNA transcripts were the template for amplifying TCR beta CDR3 regions. HTBI primers drove first-round RT-PCR of the TCR CDR3. Each CDR3 protein is one row after TCRdb ran MiXCR on the multiplex PCR reads. This table has 550,000 to 850,000 distinct CDR3 sequences, approximately 18% appearing once. Sequences were obtained from blood. The receptors were sampled from a woman between 45 and 65 years old with Graves' hyperthyroidism that later progressed to Graves' ophthalmopathy.

This clonotype appeared a few times. CDR3 DNA sequence: TGTGCCAGCAGTCGGGACGGAAGGAACTATGGCTACACCTTC. Translation gives CASSRDGRNYGYTF. The gene calls are TRBV6-1 and TRBJ1-2, with a weak D call TRBD1 (5 bases). CDR1 is MNHNS and CDR2 is SASEGT in the germline V gene. The CDR3 loop spans 14 amino acids. Deletions cut 5 bases from V and 2 bases from J, with 12 bases between.

This clonotype occurred a few times. The chain recombines TRBV9 with TRBJ2-5; D uncertain. V lost 0 bases and J lost 2, with 11 bases in between. The CDR3 is 15 amino acids. Germline V CDR1 and CDR2: SGDLS, YYNGEE. In DNA, the CDR3 is TGTGCCAGCAGCGTAGGGGCGGTGGAGCAAGAGACCCAGTACTTC. It translates to CASSVGAVEQETQYF.

The rearrangement links TRBV15 to TRBJ1-2; D uncertain. Germline CDR1 is LNHNV and CDR2 is YYDKDF (reference sequence). Trimming left V 0 bases short and J 0 bases short, with 11 bases between. The CDR3 has 16 residues. The CDR3, as DNA: TGTGCCACCAGCAGAGACCACTATTTAGCTAACTATGGCTACACCTTC. Protein: CATSRDHYLANYGYTF.

This clonotype came up a few times. This chain connects TRBV27 to TRBJ1-4, with 8 bases identical to TRBD1. Germline assignment: CDR1 MNHEY and CDR2 SMNVEV (reference sequence). With 6 bases clipped from V and 8 bases from J, the junction kept 14 bases outside the gene matches. The CDR3 loop spans 16 amino acids. CDR3 in DNA: TGTGCCAGCAGCTCACACCTCAGGGGGCATGAAGAAAAACTGTTTTTT. It codes for CASSSHLRGHEEKLFF.

This chain uses TRBV29-1 with TRBJ1-1; no clear D gene. The germline V and J ends were trimmed by 0 bases and 11 bases, with 19 bases remaining between them. Germline V lookup: CDR1 SQVTM, CDR2 ANQGSEA. The CDR3 loop spans 14 amino acids. CDR3 nucleotides: TGCAGCGTTGAAGATAAAAAGGTATCCCCGAGGGCTTTCTTT. Its translation: CSVEDKKVSPRAFF.

This clonotype was picked up a small number of times. This chain joins TRBV15 and TRBJ2-2, with D hard to call. Germline loops: CDR1 LNHNV, CDR2 YYDKDF (reference sequence). There are 13 residues in the CDR3. The ends were cut back, 3 bases at V and 1 base at J, with 3 bases in the middle. The CDR3 DNA sequence: TGTGCCACCAGCAGTCTGAACACCGGGGAGCTGTTTTTT. Its protein is CATSSLNTGELFF.

This clonotype was found many times. The chain joins TRBV6-1 to TRBJ2-1; 14 bases are shared with TRBD2. With 5 bases clipped from V and 7 bases from J, the junction kept 7 bases outside the gene matches. Germline CDR1 reads MNHNS; CDR2 reads SASEGT. The CDR3 is made up of 16 amino acids. The CDR3 protein is CASSPTWTSGGNEQFF. The CDR3 coding sequence is TGTGCCAGCAGTCCCACTTGGACTAGCGGGGGGAATGAGCAGTTCTTC.

The chain carries TRBV29-1 and TRBJ1-1, with D perhaps TRBD1 (6 bases). Trimming removed 7 bases from V and 6 bases from J, with 18 bases in between. The CDR3 sequence is 13 residues long. CDR1 and CDR2 from the germline V gene are SQVTM and ANQGSEA. The CDR3 DNA follows: TGCAGCGCCCGGACAGATAAAGTGGCTGAAGCTTTCTTT. As protein: CSARTDKVAEAFF.

The genes are TRBV5-6 and TRBJ2-5; 7 bases map to TRBD1. The ends lost 5 bases at V and 1 base at J; junction bases unmatched: 17. The CDR3 covers 18 residues. The germline V gene has CDR1 SGHDT and CDR2 YYEEEE. CDR3 nucleotides: TGTGCCAGCAGTTCTTATGGCGTCGGGACAGTGTCCCAAGAGACCCAGTACTTC. Translation gives CASSSYGVGTVSQETQYF.

The genes are TRBV30 and TRBJ2-4, with a tentative D call TRBD1 (6 bases). V was cut by 2 bases and J by 12 bases, with 14 bases left in between. Germline V gene lookup returns CDR1 GTSNPN and CDR2 SVGIG (reference sequence). There are 12 residues in the CDR3. CDR3 protein: CAWSPRRGGQYF. The CDR3 DNA follows: TGTGCCTGGAGTCCCCGTAGAGGGGGTCAGTACTTC.

This clonotype was seen a few times. The V and J genes are TRBV27 and TRBJ2-1; TRBD2 aligns across 7 bases. Trimming took 3 bases from V and 2 from J; bases not matched to a gene: 4. This CDR3 is 15 amino acids long. From germline, CDR1 is MNHEY and CDR2 SMNVEV (reference sequence). The CDR3 DNA reads as TGTGCCAGCAGTTTTACCCGGGGGGCCTACAATGAGCAGTTCTTC. Its translation is CASSFTRGAYNEQFF.

Only a few counts were recorded for this clonotype. The chain joins TRBV3-1 to TRBJ1-2; no firm D call. The germline V gene encodes CDR1 LGHDT and CDR2 YNNKEL (reference sequence). Trimming removed 0 bases from V and 0 bases from J, with 11 bases in between. This CDR3 comprises 16 residues. The CDR3 bases are TGTGCCAGCAGCCAAGATTTCGGGATAGCTAACTATGGCTACACCTTC. It yields the protein CASSQDFGIANYGYTF.

This sequence joins TRBV20-1 and TRBJ2-2; 12 positions match TRBD2. The germline gives CDR1 DFQATT, CDR2 SNEGSKA (reference sequence). Losses at the gene ends were 3 bases for V and 3 bases for J; bases not matched to a gene: 8. This CDR3 contains 17 residues. The CDR3 DNA follows: TGCAGTGCTAGTGCTCCTAGCGGGGGGGCCGACACCGGGGAGCTGTTTTTT. It codes for CSASAPSGGADTGELFF.

The V call is TRBV30, the J call TRBJ1-2; D is uncertain. Trimming shortened V by 1 base and J by 6 bases, and 9 bases separated the two germline ends. Germline V gene lookup returns CDR1 GTSNPN and CDR2 SVGIG (reference sequence). The CDR3 totals 12 residues. CDR3 DNA: TGTGCCTGGAGTGGCACCTTCAATGGCTACACCTTC. Protein: CAWSGTFNGYTF.

This chain joins TRBV18 and TRBJ1-5; D gene ambiguous. Between the trimmed V and J ends, which lost 2 bases and 1 base, there was a span of 15 bases. The CDR3 is made up of 17 amino acids. CDR1 KGHSH and CDR2 LQKENI come from the germline V gene. The CDR3 bases are TGTGCCAGCTCACCAAGCTCAGCCACGGCGAGCAATCAGCCCCAGCATTTT. Protein sequence: CASSPSSATASNQPQHF.

The chain links TRBV20-1 to TRBJ2-2, with 9 positions matching TRBD1. CDR1 and CDR2 from the germline V gene are DFQATT and SNEGSKA (reference sequence). This CDR3 spans 15 amino acids. V was pared by 0 bases and J by 5 bases, with 4 bases of the junction left unmatched. CDR3 in amino acids: CSARDPGQGTGELFF. The CDR3 nucleotides read TGCAGTGCTAGAGACCCGGGACAGGGAACCGGGGAGCTGTTTTTT.

The chain has TRBV19 and TRBJ2-1; the D gene is possibly TRBD2 (7 bases). The CDR3 length is 19 residues. CDR1 and CDR2 from the germline V gene are LNHDA and SQIVND (reference sequence). Trimming left V 6 bases short and J 0 bases short, with 24 bases between. The CDR3 protein is CASSPRGVRGLSSYNEQFF. The CDR3 DNA is TGTGCCAGTAGCCCCCGGGGGGTCAGGGGCCTTAGCTCCTACAATGAGCAGTTCTTC.

This clonotype occurred many times. The chain links TRBV6-1 to TRBJ2-5; D may correspond to TRBD1 or TRBD2 (6 bases each). This CDR3 spans 17 amino acids. Germline V CDR1 and CDR2: MNHNS, SASEGT. Deletions cut 4 bases from V and 0 bases from J, with 18 bases between. CDR3 bases: TGTGCCAGCAGTGTTTTCGGGGGCGTAGGTCACCAAGAGACCCAGTACTTC. Residues: CASSVFGGVGHQETQYF.

The rearrangement uses TRBV11-2 and TRBJ2-2; maybe TRBD2 (6 bases). V shed 0 bases and J shed 6 bases, with 11 bases lying between them. The germline gives CDR1 SGHAT, CDR2 FQNNGV. This CDR3 is 15 amino acids long. The CDR3 protein is CASSLDKLASGELFF. The CDR3 bases are TGTGCCAGCAGCTTAGATAAACTAGCTTCCGGGGAGCTGTTTTTT.

This sequence joins TRBV20-1 and TRBJ2-3; 9 nucleotides agree with TRBD2. Looked up from germline, CDR1 is DFQATT and CDR2 is SNEGSKA (reference sequence). The CDR3 contains 17 residues. V was pared by 6 bases and J by 0 bases, with 13 bases of the junction left unmatched. The CDR3 loop reads CSALLAGAGGSTDTQYF. CDR3 sequence (DNA): TGCAGTGCCCTTCTTGCCGGGGCGGGGGGGAGCACAGATACGCAGTATTTT.

This clonotype was seen at least ten times. The V call is TRBV6-2 or TRBV6-3, the J call TRBJ1-2; D is uncertain. Germline CDR1 and CDR2: MNHEY and SVGEGT. There are 14 residues in the CDR3. V was cut by 5 bases and J by 6 bases, with 16 bases left in between. CDR3 coding DNA: TGTGCCAGCAGTCCTTCTTGGGTCCTGGATGGCTACACCTTC. Amino acid sequence: CASSPSWVLDGYTF.

This clonotype has ten or more counts. The chain combines TRBV24-1 with TRBJ1-1; a possible D gene is TRBD1 (5 bases). Deletions cut 4 bases from V and 4 bases from J, with 9 bases between. Germline V lookup: CDR1 KGHDR, CDR2 SFDVKD. This CDR3 comprises 13 residues. The CDR3 DNA follows: TGTGCCACCAGTGAGGGACCCAGCACTGAAGCTTTCTTT. Translating gives CATSEGPSTEAFF.

The count of this clonotype is one. This rearrangement joins TRBV9 to TRBJ1-1; the D is unclear. The V and J ends lost 4 bases and 2 bases respectively, with 15 bases between them. The CDR3 sequence is 15 residues long. Germline V CDR1 and CDR2: SGDLS, YYNGEE. The CDR3 spells CASSKELGKNTEAFF. CDR3 nucleotide sequence: TGTGCCAGCAGCAAAGAGCTCGGAAAAAACACTGAAGCTTTCTTT.

Regarding this clonotype: Germline and junction disagree at one end, which may indicate a read error. The chain has TRBV6-1 and TRBJ2-3; TRBD1 might be the D (6 bases). Germline CDR1 MNHNS, CDR2 SASEGT. The CDR3 runs 13 residues. The CDR3 region is CASSLDRQATQYF. The CDR3 DNA reads TGCGCCAGCAGCCTTGACCGACAGGCTACGCAGTATTTT.

The sample holds many counts of this clonotype. The rearrangement uses TRBV20-1 and TRBJ2-7; 7 bases align to TRBD1. Germline V lookup: CDR1 DFQATT, CDR2 SNEGSKA (reference sequence). The CDR3 is made up of 13 amino acids. The V segment lost 6 bases and the J segment 2 bases; nucleotides outside the gene matches: 7. CDR3 nucleotide sequence: TGCAGTGCCACCGGACAGGAAGCCTACGAGCAGTACTTC. This codes for CSATGQEAYEQYF.

This clonotype was detected ten times or more. J is TRBJ2-7 and V is TRBV6-1, with 9 positions matching TRBD1. With 9 bases clipped from V and 2 bases from J, the junction kept 5 bases outside the gene matches. Germline V gene lookup returns CDR1 MNHNS and CDR2 SASEGT. The length of the CDR3 is 13 residues. The CDR3 protein is CASGTGKPYEQYF. DNA of the CDR3: TGTGCCAGTGGGACAGGGAAGCCCTACGAGCAGTACTTC.

CDR3 in DNA: TGTGCCAGCAGCCAGACAGGGAACTACTATGGCTACACCTTC. It encodes CASSQTGNYYGYTF. The chain couples TRBV3-1 to TRBJ1-2; 7 nucleotides align to TRBD1. This CDR3 is 14 amino acids long. Germline values: CDR1 LGHDT, CDR2 YNNKEL (reference sequence). The trim removed 3 bases at V and 3 bases at J, leaving 4 bases unmatched. Complete variable domain (other parts from reference TRBV3-1 and TRBJ1-2): DTAVSQTPKYLVTQMGNDKSIKCEQNLGHDTMYWYKQDSKKFLKIMFSYNNKELIINETVPNRFSPKSPDKAHLNLHINSLELGDSAVYFCASSQTGNYYGYTFGSGTRLTVV.

In its sample, this clonotype was seen many times. The V gene is TRBV30, the J gene TRBJ1-1, with 7 bases matching TRBD1. J lost 3 bases, V lost 2 bases, and 6 bases had no gene match. The CDR3 is 14 residues long. Germline V gene lookup returns CDR1 GTSNPN and CDR2 SVGIG (reference sequence). This CDR3 reads CAWSLVTGDTEAFF. The CDR3 DNA reads as TGTGCCTGGAGTTTGGTCACAGGGGACACTGAAGCTTTCTTT.

This sequence joins TRBV7-2 and TRBJ1-2; TRBD1 matches 7 bases. Trimming at V came to 5 bases and at J to 4 bases, leaving 7 bases not matched to a gene. Germline V gives CDR1 SGHTA, CDR2 FQGNSA. CDR3 length equals 14 residues. The CDR3 spells CASSQDRNSYGYTF. The CDR3 DNA is TGTGCCAGCAGCCAGGACAGGAATTCCTATGGCTACACCTTC.

This clonotype has just a few counts. This chain links TRBV13 with TRBJ1-4; D is unclear. The length of the CDR3 is 13 residues. CDR1 is PRHDT and CDR2 is FYEKMQ in the germline V gene (reference sequence). V lost 5 bases to trimming and J lost 7 bases, with 11 bases between them. CDR3 sequence (DNA): TGTGCCAGCAGCCTGACTCGGGGTGAAAAACTGTTTTTT. Its translation: CASSLTRGEKLFF. Looking up the rest from reference TRBV13 and TRBJ1-4 gives the full variable domain: AAGVIQSPRHLIKEKRETATLKCYPIPRHDTVYWYQQGPGQDPQFLISFYEKMQSDKGSIPDRFSAQQFSDYHSELNMSSLELGDSALYFCASSLTRGEKLFFGSGTQLSVL.

The chain has TRBV2 and TRBJ1-1; D perhaps matches TRBD1 (5 bases). The CDR3 covers 13 residues. Germline CDR1 is SNHLY and CDR2 is FYNNEI. V was pared by 9 bases and J by 0 bases, with 11 bases between. DNA of the CDR3: TGTGCCAGGAGACAGACCATGAACACTGAAGCTTTCTTT. Translation gives CARRQTMNTEAFF.

The rearrangement links TRBV19 to TRBJ1-1, with a possible D match to TRBD1 (5 bases). The CDR3 has 14 amino acids. Germline CDR1 reads LNHDA; CDR2 reads SQIVND (reference sequence). V was cut by 6 bases and J by 4 bases, with 15 bases left in between. CDR3 sequence (DNA): TGTGCCAGTAGGCGGAGTCCGGGGGTCACTGAAGCTTTCTTT. This encodes CASRRSPGVTEAFF.